This T cell receptor beta chain was sequenced during a study of blood T cell repertoires in COVID-19 (dated by TCRdb to about 2020). Regarding the study in general: Samples from collaborators originated in the United States, Italy and Spain and spanned both the acute and convalescent phases of COVID-19. The material from the prospective study consisted of cDNA or gDNA derived from T cells, B-cell-depleted T cells, or PBMCs. Subjects who had been exposed to COVID-19, were actively infected with it, or had recovered from it provided the deeply sampled blood TCRbeta repertoires that made up the dataset. A freely available public database, intended as a resource for researchers studying the immune response to SARS-CoV-2, is where the repertoires were released. Samples came from the ongoing ImmuneRACE study (first 160 participants) plus 1,254 subjects from 6 global collaborators. Nearly every sample came with metadata listing a de-identified subject ID, COVID-19 status, age in years and sex. Where available, HLA class I and class II types were obtained from metadata supplied by the sample provider rather than from assay-based typing. The research as a whole found: The quantity of clinical and demographic metadata differed by source and by participant and was supplied without curation.

At one collaborating source in Seattle, patients were enrolled during active infection and were followed longitudinally through the course of disease. Collaborating institutions collected whole blood in K2EDTA tubes following their own protocols. For TCRbeta analysis, collaborators shipped samples as frozen whole blood, isolated PBMCs, or DNA extracted from either of those sample types. TCRbeta CDR3 regions were amplified from genomic DNA using the immunoSEQ Assay, a bias-controlled multiplex PCR. The authors' analysis ran thus. The number of nucleated cells in each sample was estimated by amplification of reference gene primers within the assay. To quantify the absolute abundance of each unique TCRbeta CDR3 rearrangement, sequence reads were collapsed and filtered. For each sample, productive Simpson clonality was calculated by taking the square root of Simpson's diversity index across productive rearrangements. As stored in TCRdb, this immuneACCESS dataset retains in-frame rearrangements with V and J assigned. A fraction of the clones does not appear; measured against another copy, unresolved V genes explain less than half of the discrepancy, and the remainder lacks a known reason. That table gives V, J and clone size, and the DNA gave D and trimming. The sample profile shows roughly 200,000 clones; about 84% of them were found once. The top ten clonotypes cover over 6.5% of the sample.

Worth noting for this clone: No cognate antigen has been identified for it. Per-nucleotide qualities are absent, and no much larger clonotype sits a single base away.

The sequencing sample was made of peripheral blood. This receptor was taken from an elderly woman with COVID-19, enrolled during active disease.

The DNA reads as follows: TGTGCCAGCAGCTTGGGGGGACAGGCTTCTCATTCACCCCTCCACTTT. Its coded protein is CASSLGGQASHSPLHF. Rearrangement joined TRBV5-4 to TRBJ1-6, and 8 bases in between align with TRBD1. CDR1 and CDR2 are read off the germline V gene (reference sequence) as SGHNT and YYREEE. V is pruned by 0 bases and J by 8 bases, leaving 7 bases of the junction without a gene match. Inclusive of the bounding cysteine and phenylalanine, the CDR3 is 16 residues long. Only the CDR3 DNA stays, 48 bases, in frame from base 1.